What follows are 14 T cell receptor beta chains derived from one specimen sequenced in a study of lymphopenia after photon versus proton radiotherapy. Data came from immunoSEQ multiplex PCR; TCRdb stores just in-frame clones and leaves some out. The data contain tens of thousands of clones, more than 70% of them singletons. The sequencing here drew on peripheral blood, taken from a patient treated with proton-based radiotherapy. Every receptor here comes from a man in his 60s with pancreatic cancer.

The chain joins TRBV7-2 to TRBJ1-1, with TRBD1 as a possible D gene (6 bases). Germline CDR1 and CDR2: SGHTA and FQGNSA. Trimming cost V 2 bases and J 1 base, with 11 bases left between them. The CDR3 has 15 amino acids. CDR3 nucleotides: TGTGCCAGCAGCTTACAGGGGCAGGGGAACACTGAAGCTTTCTTT. Protein product: CASSLQGQGNTEAFF.

The chain carries TRBV2 and TRBJ1-5; a weak D match, TRBD1 (5 bases). Germline V lookup: CDR1 SNHLY, CDR2 FYNNEI. Trimming stripped 6 bases from V and 7 bases from J, with 22 bases between. CDR3 length: 16 amino acids. The CDR3 reads CASRAGLGPSEQPQHF. CDR3 bases: TGTGCCAGCAGGGCGGGACTGGGACCGTCGGAGCAGCCCCAGCATTTT.

The chain joins TRBV9 to TRBJ2-1; D is possibly TRBD2 (6 bases). Trimming stripped 4 bases from V and 7 bases from J, with 6 bases between. CDR1 is SGDLS and CDR2 is YYNGEE in the germline V gene. CDR3 length equals 11 residues. The CDR3 sequence: CASSRGNEQFF. CDR3 DNA sequence: TGTGCCAGCAGCCGGGGGAATGAGCAGTTCTTC.

The chain links TRBV9 to TRBJ2-1; 11 positions agree with TRBD2. The CDR3 length is 14 residues. Unmatched junction bases numbered 2, after V lost 0 bases and J lost 9 bases. Germline CDR1 reads SGDLS; CDR2 reads YYNGEE. As DNA, the CDR3 is TGTGCCAGCAGCGTAGGGCTAGCGGGAGGTGAGCAGTTCTTC. Translation gives CASSVGLAGGEQFF.

This chain uses TRBV28 with TRBJ1-2; D not certain. The germline V gene has CDR1 MDHEN and CDR2 SYDVKM. V lost 3 bases and J lost 8, with 25 bases in between. CDR3 length: 17 residues. The DNA for the CDR3 is TGTGCCAGCAGTTTGGTTTCCAGGAGAGCAGACGGTAAAGGCTACACCTTC. Translated: CASSLVSRRADGKGYTF.

The chain combines TRBV18 with TRBJ1-1, with a possible D match to TRBD1 (6 bases). CDR1 is KGHSH, CDR2 LQKENI, per germline. V lost 5 bases, J lost 5 bases, and 24 bases lay in between. This CDR3 region has 17 residues. The chain's CDR3 is CASSTYMGGREGTEAFF. The CDR3 DNA sequence: TGTGCCAGCTCAACATATATGGGGGGCCGCGAGGGTACTGAAGCTTTCTTT.

The chain joins TRBV19 to TRBJ1-5; D might be TRBD1 (5 bases). Per the germline V gene, CDR1 is LNHDA and CDR2 is SQIVND (reference sequence). V was cut by 7 bases and J by 11 bases, with 18 bases left in between. The CDR3 spans 13 residues. The CDR3 protein is CASTPGPGKSQHF. Written as DNA, the CDR3 is TGTGCCAGTACTCCGGGGCCTGGGAAGTCCCAGCATTTT.

This clone has a handful of counts. The V and J genes are TRBV2 and TRBJ2-1, with D possibly matching TRBD2 (5 bases). Germline loops: CDR1 SNHLY, CDR2 FYNNEI. V gave up 4 bases and J gave up 6 bases, with 10 bases separating them. This CDR3 is built from 13 residues. As DNA, the CDR3 is TGTGCCAGCAGTGTACGCGGGTTCAATGAGCAGTTCTTC. Protein product: CASSVRGFNEQFF.

The rearrangement joins TRBV19 to TRBJ1-5; D is possibly TRBD1 (6 bases). Germline-derived CDR1 and CDR2 are LNHDA and SQIVND (reference sequence). The CDR3 has 14 amino acids. Trimming took off 6 bases at V and 7 bases at J, with 16 bases between the two ends. CDR3: CASRWGGAEQPQHF. The DNA of the CDR3 is TGTGCCAGTAGATGGGGGGGCGCAGAGCAGCCCCAGCATTTT.

This chain uses TRBV23-1 with TRBJ2-7; 7 bases match TRBD1. TRBV23-1 is an ORF for which the function is uncertain. J gave up 4 bases and V 0 bases, and 6 bases lay outside the gene matches. The CDR3 has 15 residues. CDR3 sequence (DNA): TGCGCCAGCAGTCAATCGAGACAGGGAAGGTACGAGCAGTACTTC. Translating gives CASSQSRQGRYEQYF.

The rearrangement joins TRBV5-1 to TRBJ2-5; 7 bases agree with TRBD2. The J segment lost 1 base and the V segment lost 4 bases, leaving 7 bases of the junction unmatched. The CDR3 covers 15 residues. Germline values: CDR1 SGHRS, CDR2 YFSETQ. This CDR3 is CASSPGTIGQETQYF. In DNA form, the CDR3 reads TGCGCCAGCAGCCCAGGGACTATAGGCCAAGAGACCCAGTACTTC.

This clone turned up a few times. V gene TRBV27 combines with J gene TRBJ2-1, with 11 bases identical to TRBD2. The trim removed 6 bases at V and 3 bases at J, leaving 7 bases unmatched. Germline CDR1 and CDR2: MNHEY and SMNVEV (reference sequence). The CDR3 contains 16 residues. Written as DNA, the CDR3 is TGTGCCAGCAGCCGGACCGGGACTAGCGGCTACAATGAGCAGTTCTTC. This encodes CASSRTGTSGYNEQFF.

The chain is built from TRBV5-1 and TRBJ1-2, with D tentatively TRBD1 (6 bases). V lost 6 bases to trimming and J lost 4 bases, with 19 bases between them. There are 15 residues in the CDR3. Germline V gene sequence: CDR1 SGHRS, CDR2 YFSETQ. The CDR3 DNA sequence: TGCGCCAGCAAATTTTCAGGGGCAATCGGCTATGGCTACACCTTC. As protein: CASKFSGAIGYGYTF.

V gene TRBV29-1 combines with J gene TRBJ1-2; weak D call: TRBD1 (6 bases). Germline V lookup: CDR1 SQVTM, CDR2 ANQGSEA. Trimming stripped 1 base from V and 6 bases from J, with 9 bases between. The CDR3 runs to 12 residues. The CDR3 sequence is CSVEAGANGYTF. The CDR3 coding sequence is TGCAGCGTTGAAGCAGGGGCGAATGGCTACACCTTC.